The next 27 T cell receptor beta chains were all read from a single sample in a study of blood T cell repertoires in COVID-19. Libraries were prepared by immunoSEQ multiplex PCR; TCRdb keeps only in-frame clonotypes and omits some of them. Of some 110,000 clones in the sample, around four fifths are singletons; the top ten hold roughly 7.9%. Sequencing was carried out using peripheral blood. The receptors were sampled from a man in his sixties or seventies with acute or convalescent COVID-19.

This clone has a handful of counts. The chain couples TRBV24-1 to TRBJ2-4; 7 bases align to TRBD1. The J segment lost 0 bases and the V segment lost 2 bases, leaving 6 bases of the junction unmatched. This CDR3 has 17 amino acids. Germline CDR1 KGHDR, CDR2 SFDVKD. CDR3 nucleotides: TGTGCCACCAGTGATTCGGGGCAGGGGGTAGCCAAAAACATTCAGTACTTC. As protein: CATSDSGQGVAKNIQYF.

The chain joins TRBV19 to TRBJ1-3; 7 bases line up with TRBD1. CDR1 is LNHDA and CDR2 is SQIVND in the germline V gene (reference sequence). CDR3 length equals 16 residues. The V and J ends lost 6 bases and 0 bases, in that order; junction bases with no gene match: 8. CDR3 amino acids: CASRPGQLASGNTIYF. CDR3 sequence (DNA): TGTGCCAGTAGACCGGGACAGCTAGCCTCTGGAAACACCATATATTTT.

CDR3 bases: TGCGCCAGCAGACAGGGCCCTTCCAACACTGAAGCTTTCTTT. This translates into CASRQGPSNTEAFF. The chain joins TRBV5-1 to TRBJ1-1, with D possibly being TRBD1 (6 bases). The CDR3 length is 14 residues. Germline CDR1 and CDR2: SGHRS and YFSETQ. Deletions cut 5 bases from V and 2 bases from J, with 13 bases between.

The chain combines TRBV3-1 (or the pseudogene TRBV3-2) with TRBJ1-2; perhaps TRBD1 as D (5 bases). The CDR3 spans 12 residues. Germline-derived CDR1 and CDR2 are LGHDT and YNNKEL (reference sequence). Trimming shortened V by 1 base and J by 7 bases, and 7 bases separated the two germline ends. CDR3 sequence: CASSQGQSGYTF. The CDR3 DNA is TGTGCCAGCAGCCAAGGACAGTCTGGCTACACCTTC.

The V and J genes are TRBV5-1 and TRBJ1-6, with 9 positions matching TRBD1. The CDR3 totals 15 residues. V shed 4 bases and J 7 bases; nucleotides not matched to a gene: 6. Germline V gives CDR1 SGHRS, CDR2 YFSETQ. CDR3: CASSRDRAINSPLHF. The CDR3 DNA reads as TGCGCCAGCAGCAGGGACAGGGCAATCAATTCACCCCTCCACTTT.

The DNA for the CDR3 is TGTGCCAGCATTAACTGCGGGACAGGGGGCCCAGATACGCAGTATTTT. Translation gives CASINCGTGGPDTQYF. The chain joins TRBV6-9 to TRBJ2-3; 12 nucleotides agree with TRBD1. The germline gives CDR1 MNHGY, CDR2 SVAAGI. J was trimmed by 4 bases and V by 7 bases; bases with no gene match: 9. The CDR3 runs 16 residues.

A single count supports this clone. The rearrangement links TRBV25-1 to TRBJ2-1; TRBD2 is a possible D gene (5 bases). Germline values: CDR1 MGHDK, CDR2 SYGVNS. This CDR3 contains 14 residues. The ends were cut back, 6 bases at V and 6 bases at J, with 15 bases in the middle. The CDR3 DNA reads TGTGCCAGCAGGCCCGAGTCTAGCCGCAATGAGCAGTTCTTC. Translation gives CASRPESSRNEQFF.

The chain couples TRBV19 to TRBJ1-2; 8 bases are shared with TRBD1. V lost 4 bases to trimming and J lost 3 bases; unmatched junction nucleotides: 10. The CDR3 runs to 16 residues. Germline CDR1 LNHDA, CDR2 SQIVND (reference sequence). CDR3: CASSTLAGGAYYGYTF. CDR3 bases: TGTGCCAGTAGTACCCTCGCAGGGGGCGCGTACTATGGCTACACCTTC.

The CDR3 nucleotides are TGTGCCAGCACCGAACCCGAGAGAGGAACTGAAGCTTTCTTT. The encoded protein is CASTEPERGTEAFF. V gene TRBV6-5 combines with J gene TRBJ1-1; D not certain. V lost 7 bases, J lost 5 bases, and 17 bases lay in between. Germline V gene data show CDR1 as MNHEY and CDR2 as SVGAGI. The CDR3 contains 14 residues.

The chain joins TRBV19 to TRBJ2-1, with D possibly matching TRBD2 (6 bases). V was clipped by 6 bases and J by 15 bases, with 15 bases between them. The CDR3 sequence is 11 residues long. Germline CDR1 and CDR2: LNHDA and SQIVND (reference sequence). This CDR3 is CASRGTAGWFF. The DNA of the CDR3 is TGTGCCAGTAGAGGGACCGCGGGGTGGTTCTTC.

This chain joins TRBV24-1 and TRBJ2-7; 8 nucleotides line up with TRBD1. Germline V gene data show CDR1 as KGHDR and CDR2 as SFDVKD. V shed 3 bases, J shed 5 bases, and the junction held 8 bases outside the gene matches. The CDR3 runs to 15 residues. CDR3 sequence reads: CATSDPRQGKDEQYF. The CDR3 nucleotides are TGTGCCACCAGTGATCCCCGACAGGGGAAGGACGAGCAGTACTTC.

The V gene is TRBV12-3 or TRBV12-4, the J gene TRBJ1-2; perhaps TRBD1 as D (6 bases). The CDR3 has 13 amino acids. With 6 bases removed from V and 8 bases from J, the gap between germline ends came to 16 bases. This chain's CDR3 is CASRPLGARGYTF. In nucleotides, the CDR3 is TGTGCCAGCAGGCCCTTGGGGGCTCGCGGCTACACCTTC.

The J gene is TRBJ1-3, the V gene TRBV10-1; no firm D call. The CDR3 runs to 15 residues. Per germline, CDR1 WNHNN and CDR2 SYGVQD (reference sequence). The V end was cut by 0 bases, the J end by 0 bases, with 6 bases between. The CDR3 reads CASSESGISGNTIYF. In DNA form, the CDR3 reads TGCGCCAGCAGTGAGTCGGGCATCTCTGGAAACACCATATATTTT.

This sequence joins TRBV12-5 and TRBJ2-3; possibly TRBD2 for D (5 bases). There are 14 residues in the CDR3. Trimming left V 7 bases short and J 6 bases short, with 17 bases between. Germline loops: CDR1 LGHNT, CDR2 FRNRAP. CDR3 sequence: CASAPPHLADTQYF. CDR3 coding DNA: TGTGCTAGTGCCCCGCCCCACTTAGCGGATACGCAGTATTTT.

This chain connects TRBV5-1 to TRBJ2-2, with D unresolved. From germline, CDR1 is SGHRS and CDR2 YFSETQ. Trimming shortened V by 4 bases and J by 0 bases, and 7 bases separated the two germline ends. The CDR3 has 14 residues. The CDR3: CASSPGANTGELFF. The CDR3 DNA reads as TGCGCCAGCAGCCCGGGTGCGAACACCGGGGAGCTGTTTTTT. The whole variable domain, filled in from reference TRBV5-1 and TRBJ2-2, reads KAGVTQTPRYLIKTRGQQVTLSCSPISGHRSVSWYQQTPGQGLQFLFEYFSETQRNKGNFPGRFSGRQFSNSRSEMNVSTLELGDSALYLCASSPGANTGELFFGEGSRLTVL.

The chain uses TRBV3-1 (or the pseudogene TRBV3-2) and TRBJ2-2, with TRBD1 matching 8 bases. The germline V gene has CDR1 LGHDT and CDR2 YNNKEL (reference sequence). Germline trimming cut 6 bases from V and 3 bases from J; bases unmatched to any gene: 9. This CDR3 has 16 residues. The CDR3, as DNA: TGTGCCAGCAGTCGCCGGACAGGGAGTTACACCGGGGAGCTGTTTTTT. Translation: CASSRRTGSYTGELFF.

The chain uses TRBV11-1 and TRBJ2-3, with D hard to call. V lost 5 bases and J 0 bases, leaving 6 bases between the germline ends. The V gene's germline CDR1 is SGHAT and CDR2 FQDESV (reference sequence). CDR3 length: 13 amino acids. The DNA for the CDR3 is TGTGCCAGCAGCCCAGTTAGCACAGATACGCAGTATTTT. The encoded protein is CASSPVSTDTQYF. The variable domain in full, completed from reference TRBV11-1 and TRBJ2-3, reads EAEVAQSPRYKITEKSQAVAFWCDPISGHATLYWYRQILGQGPELLVQFQDESVVDDSQLPKDRFSAERLKGVDSTLKIQPAELGDSAMYLCASSPVSTDTQYFGPGTRLTVL.

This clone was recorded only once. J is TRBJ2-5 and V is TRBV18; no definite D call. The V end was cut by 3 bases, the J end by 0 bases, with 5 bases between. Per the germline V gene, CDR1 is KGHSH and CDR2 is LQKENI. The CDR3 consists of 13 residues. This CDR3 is CASSPRYQETQYF. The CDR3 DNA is TGTGCCAGCTCACCGCGGTACCAAGAGACCCAGTACTTC.

The CDR3 reads CASSLDGTVPHQPQHF. In DNA form, the CDR3 reads TGCGCCAGCAGCTTGGATGGGACAGTGCCCCATCAGCCCCAGCATTTT. This sequence joins TRBV5-1 and TRBJ1-5, with 7 positions matching TRBD1. Germline V gene lookup returns CDR1 SGHRS and CDR2 YFSETQ. The V and J ends lost 0 bases and 5 bases, in that order; junction bases with no gene match: 8. This CDR3 comprises 16 residues. Filled out from reference TRBV5-1 and TRBJ1-5, the complete variable domain reads KAGVTQTPRYLIKTRGQQVTLSCSPISGHRSVSWYQQTPGQGLQFLFEYFSETQRNKGNFPGRFSGRQFSNSRSEMNVSTLELGDSALYLCASSLDGTVPHQPQHFGDGTRLSIL.

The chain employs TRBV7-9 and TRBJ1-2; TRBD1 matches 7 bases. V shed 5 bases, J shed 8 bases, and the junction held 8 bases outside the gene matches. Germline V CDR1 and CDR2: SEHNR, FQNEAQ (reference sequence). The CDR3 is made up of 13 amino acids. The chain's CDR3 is CASSNRQGAGYTF. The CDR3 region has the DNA TGTGCCAGCAGCAACCGACAGGGAGCCGGCTACACCTTC.

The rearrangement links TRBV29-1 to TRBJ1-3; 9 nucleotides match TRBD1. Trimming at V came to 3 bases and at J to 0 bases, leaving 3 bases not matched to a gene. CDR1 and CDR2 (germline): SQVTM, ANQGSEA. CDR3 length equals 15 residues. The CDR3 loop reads CSVDRDRASGNTIYF. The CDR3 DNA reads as TGCAGCGTTGACCGGGACAGGGCCTCTGGAAACACCATATATTTT.

CDR3 protein: CASSQGVTYEQYF. CDR3 nucleotide sequence: TGTGCCAGCAGCCAGGGGGTTACCTACGAGCAGTACTTC. The rearrangement uses TRBV5-5 and TRBJ2-7; 7 positions match TRBD1. The trim removed 4 bases at V and 2 bases at J, leaving 3 bases unmatched. Looked up from germline, CDR1 is SGHKS and CDR2 is YYEKEE (reference sequence). The CDR3 consists of 13 residues.

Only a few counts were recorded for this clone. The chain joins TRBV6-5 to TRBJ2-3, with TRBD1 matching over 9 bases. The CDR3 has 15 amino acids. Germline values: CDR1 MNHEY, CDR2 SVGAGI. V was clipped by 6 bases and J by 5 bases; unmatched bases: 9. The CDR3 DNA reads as TGTGCCAGCAGCTATTCTTTGACAGGGGGAGATACGCAGTATTTT. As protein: CASSYSLTGGDTQYF.

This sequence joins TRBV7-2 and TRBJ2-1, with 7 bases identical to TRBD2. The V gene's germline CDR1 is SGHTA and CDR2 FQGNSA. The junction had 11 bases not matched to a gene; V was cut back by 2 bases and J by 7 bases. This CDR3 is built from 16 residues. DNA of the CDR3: TGTGCCAGCAGCTTATGGGGCATAGAGCGGGGTAATGAGCAGTTCTTC. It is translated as CASSLWGIERGNEQFF. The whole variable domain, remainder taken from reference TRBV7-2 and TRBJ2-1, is GAGVSQSPSNKVTEKGKDVELRCDPISGHTALYWYRQSLGQGLEFLIYFQGNSAPDKSGLPSDRFSAERTGGSVSTLTIQRTQQEDSAVYLCASSLWGIERGNEQFFGPGTRLTVL.

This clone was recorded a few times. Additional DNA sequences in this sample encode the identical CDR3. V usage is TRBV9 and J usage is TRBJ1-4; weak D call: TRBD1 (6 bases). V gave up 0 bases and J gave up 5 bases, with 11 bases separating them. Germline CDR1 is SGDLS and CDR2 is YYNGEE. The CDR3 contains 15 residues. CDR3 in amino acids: CASSVGRQGNEKLFF. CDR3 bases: TGTGCCAGCAGCGTAGGTCGTCAGGGGAATGAAAAACTGTTTTTT.

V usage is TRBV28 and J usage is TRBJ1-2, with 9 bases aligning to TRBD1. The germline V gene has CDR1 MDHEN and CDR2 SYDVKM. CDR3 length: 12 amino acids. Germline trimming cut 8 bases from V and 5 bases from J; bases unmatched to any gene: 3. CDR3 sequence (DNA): TGTGCCAGCTGGGGGACAGGGTATGGCTACACCTTC. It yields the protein CASWGTGYGYTF.

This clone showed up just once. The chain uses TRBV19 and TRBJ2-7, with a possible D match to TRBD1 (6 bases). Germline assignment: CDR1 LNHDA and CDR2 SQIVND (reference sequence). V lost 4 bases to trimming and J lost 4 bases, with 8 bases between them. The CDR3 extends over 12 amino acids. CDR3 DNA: TGTGCCAGTAGTAAGGACAGTTACGAGCAGTACTTC. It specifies CASSKDSYEQYF. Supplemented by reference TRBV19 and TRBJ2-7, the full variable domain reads DGGITQSPKYLFRKEGQNVTLSCEQNLNHDAMYWYRQDPGQGLRLIYYSQIVNDFQKGDIAEGYSVSREKKESFPLTVTSAQKNPTAFYLCASSKDSYEQYFGPGTRLTVT.